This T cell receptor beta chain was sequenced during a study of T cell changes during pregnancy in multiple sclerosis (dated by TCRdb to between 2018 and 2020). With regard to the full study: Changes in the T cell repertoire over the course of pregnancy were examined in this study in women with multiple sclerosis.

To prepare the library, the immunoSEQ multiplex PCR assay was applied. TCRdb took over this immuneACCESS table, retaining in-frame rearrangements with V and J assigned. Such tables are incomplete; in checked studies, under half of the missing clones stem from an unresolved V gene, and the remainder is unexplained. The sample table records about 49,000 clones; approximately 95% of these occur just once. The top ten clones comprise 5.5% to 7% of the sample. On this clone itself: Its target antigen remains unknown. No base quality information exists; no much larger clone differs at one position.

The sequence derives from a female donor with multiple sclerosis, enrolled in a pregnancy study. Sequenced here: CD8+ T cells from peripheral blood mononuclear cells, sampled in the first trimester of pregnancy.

The CDR3 loop reads CASSFGSNTEAFF. The bases are TGTGCCAGCAGTTTCGGGTCGAACACTGAAGCTTTCTTT. Recombination joined TRBV27 with TRBJ1-1; no D gene can be assigned with confidence. The germline V gene (reference sequence) yields MNHEY for CDR1 and SMNVEV for CDR2. CDR3 length: 13 amino acids, cysteine to phenylalanine. The only DNA kept is the CDR3, 39 bases in frame from the first base. Trimming costs V 3 bases and J 1 base, and their ends lie 6 bases apart.